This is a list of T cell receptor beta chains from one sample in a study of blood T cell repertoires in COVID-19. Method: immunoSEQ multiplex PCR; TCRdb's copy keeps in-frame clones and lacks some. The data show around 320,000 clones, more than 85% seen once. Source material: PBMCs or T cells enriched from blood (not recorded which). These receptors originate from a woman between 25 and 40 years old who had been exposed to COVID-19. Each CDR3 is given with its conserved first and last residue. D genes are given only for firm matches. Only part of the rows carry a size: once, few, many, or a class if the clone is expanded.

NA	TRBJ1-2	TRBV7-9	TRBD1	TGTGCCAGCAGCCCCTCGATCGTATGGACAGGGGAATATGGCTACACCTTC	CASSPSIVWTGEYGYTF
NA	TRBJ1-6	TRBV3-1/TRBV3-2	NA	TGTGCCAGCAGCCAAGTGATCCAGGGAAATTCACCCCTCCACTTT	CASSQVIQGNSPLHF
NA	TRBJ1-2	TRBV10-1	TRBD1	TGCGCCAGCAGTGAGGGGACAGGGGAAGACTATGGCTACACCTTC	CASSEGTGEDYGYTF
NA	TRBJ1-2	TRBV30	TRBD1	TGTGCCTGGAGCGTGGGACAGGGGTATGGCTACACCTTC	CAWSVGQGYGYTF
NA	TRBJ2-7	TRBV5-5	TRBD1	TGTGCCAGCAGCTTGGTCCTGTCCGGGACAGGGCTCTACGAGCAGTACTTC	CASSLVLSGTGLYEQYF
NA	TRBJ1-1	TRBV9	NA	TGTGCCAGCGGGGTAGGATTCAGGGCCGACACTGAAGCTTTCTTT	CASGVGFRADTEAFF
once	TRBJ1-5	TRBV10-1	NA	TGCGCCAGCACTGGCAGGCCTTCAGGGGCACAAAGCAATCAGCCCCAGCATTTT	CASTGRPSGAQSNQPQHF
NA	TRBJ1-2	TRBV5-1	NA	TGCGCCAGCAGCTTGGCCCTAGGGGCGCCTTATGGCTACACCTTC	CASSLALGAPYGYTF
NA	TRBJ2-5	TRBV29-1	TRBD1	TGCATAGGACAGGGGGCAGGGGAGACCCAGTACTTC	CIGQGAGETQYF
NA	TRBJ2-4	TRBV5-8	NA	TGTGCCAGCAGCTTCGACAGAAACATTCAGTACTTC	CASSFDRNIQYF
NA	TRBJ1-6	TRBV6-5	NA	TGTGCCAGCAGTTACCGTTCCGGGAATTCACCCCTCCACTTT	CASSYRSGNSPLHF
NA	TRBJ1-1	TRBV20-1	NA	TGCAAGGGGGTCATGAACACTGAAGCTTTCTTT	CKGVMNTEAFF
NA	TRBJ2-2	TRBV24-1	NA	TGTGCCACCAGTTCGACAAACACCGGGGAGCTGTTTTTT	CATSSTNTGELFF
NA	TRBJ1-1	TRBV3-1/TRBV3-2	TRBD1	TGTGCCAGCAGCTGGAGGACAGGGGTTGACACTGAAGCTTTCTTT	CASSWRTGVDTEAFF
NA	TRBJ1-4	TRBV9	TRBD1	TGTGCCAGCAGCCTAACAGGGGTCACAACTAATGAAAAACTGTTTTTT	CASSLTGVTTNEKLFF
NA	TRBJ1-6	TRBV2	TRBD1	TGTGCCAGCAGTCCGGGACAGGGAAAATCACCCCTCCACTTT	CASSPGQGKSPLHF
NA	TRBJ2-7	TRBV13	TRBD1	TGTGCCAGCAGCCTCGGACAGGGACCCTACGAGCAGTACTTC	CASSLGQGPYEQYF
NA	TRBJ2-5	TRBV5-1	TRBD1	TGCGCCAGCAGCCCGTTCTCCAGGGGGAACCAAGAGACCCAGTACTTC	CASSPFSRGNQETQYF
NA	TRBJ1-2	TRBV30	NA	TGTGCCTGGAGTAGAAGCGGGGGACTCCACACCTTC	CAWSRSGGLHTF
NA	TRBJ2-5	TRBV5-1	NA	TGCGCCAGCAGCTTGGGGAGGGCAGAGACCCAGTACTTC	CASSLGRAETQYF
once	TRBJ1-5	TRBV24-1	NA	TGTGCCGTAGTGGATCAGCCCCAGCATTTT	CAVVDQPQHF
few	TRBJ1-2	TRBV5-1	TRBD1	TGCGCCAGCAGCATCACTAAGGGACAGGGTGGCTACACCTTC	CASSITKGQGGYTF
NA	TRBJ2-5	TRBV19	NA	TGTGCCAGTAGTATAGTGGCACAAATCCAAGAGACCCAGTACTTC	CASSIVAQIQETQYF
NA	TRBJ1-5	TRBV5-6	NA	TGTGCCAGCAGTTCGGTTCCTTATAGCAATCAGCCCCAGCATTTT	CASSSVPYSNQPQHF
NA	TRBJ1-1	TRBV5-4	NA	TGTGCCAGCAGCTTGGATGGTGGCTTATATGAAGCTTTCTTT	CASSLDGGLYEAFF
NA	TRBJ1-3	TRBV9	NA	TGTGCCAGCAGCGCCGAGGCAGGGACTGGAAACACCATATATTTT	CASSAEAGTGNTIYF
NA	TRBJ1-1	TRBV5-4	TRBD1	TGTGCCAGCAGCCGGGCAGGGGGGTACACTGAAGCTTTCTTT	CASSRAGGYTEAFF
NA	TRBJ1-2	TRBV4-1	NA	TGCGCCAGCAGCCAAGACTCAGGCGTAAAATATGGCTACACCTTC	CASSQDSGVKYGYTF
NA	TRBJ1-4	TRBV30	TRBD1	TGTGCCTGGAGCGGTGGGTCTTCCGGGACAGGGAAGCAAAAACTGTTTTTT	CAWSGGSSGTGKQKLFF
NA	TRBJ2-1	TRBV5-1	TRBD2	TGCGCCAGCAGCTTGGCCGGGACTAGCATGGATGAGCAGTTCTTC	CASSLAGTSMDEQFF
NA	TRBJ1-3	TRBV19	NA	TGTGCCAGTAGACCGGGAGGTGGAAACACCATATATTTT	CASRPGGGNTIYF
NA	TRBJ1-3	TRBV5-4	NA	TGTGCCAGCAGCACACCAGGGGATAACACCATATATTTT	CASSTPGDNTIYF
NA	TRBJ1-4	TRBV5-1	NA	TGCGCCAGCCGCGGGGAAATAACTAATGAAAAACTGTTTTTT	CASRGEITNEKLFF
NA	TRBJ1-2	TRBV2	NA	TGTGCCAGCAGCGCGGGACGGGGGAACTATGGCTACACCTTC	CASSAGRGNYGYTF
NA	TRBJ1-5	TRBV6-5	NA	TGTGCCAGCAGTTACTCGGTTGGGGGGAATCAGCCCCAGCATTTT	CASSYSVGGNQPQHF
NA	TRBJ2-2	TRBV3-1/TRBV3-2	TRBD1	TGTGCCAGCAACGCAGGGACAGCCGGGGAGCTGTTTTTT	CASNAGTAGELFF
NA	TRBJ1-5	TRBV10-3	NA	TGTGCCATCAAACAGGGATCAGATCAGCCCCAGCATTTT	CAIKQGSDQPQHF
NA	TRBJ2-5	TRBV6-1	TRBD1	TGTGCCAGCAGTGAATGGGGACAGCCTGGGGAGACCCAGTACTTC	CASSEWGQPGETQYF
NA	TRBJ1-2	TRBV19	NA	TGTGCCAGTAGTACCCCCGCCCAGCATGGAGGCTATGGCTACACCTTC	CASSTPAQHGGYGYTF
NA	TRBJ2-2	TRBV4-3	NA	TGCGCCAGCAGCCAGGACTTCAGAGGCGGGGAGCTGTTTTTT	CASSQDFRGGELFF
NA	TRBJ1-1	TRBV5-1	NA	TGCGCCAGCAGCTTGGTGGGGGGACCGTCGAACACTGAAGCTTTCTTT	CASSLVGGPSNTEAFF
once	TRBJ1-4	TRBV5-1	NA	TGCGCCAGCAGCTTGGACAGGTCGACTAATGAAAAACTGTTTTTT	CASSLDRSTNEKLFF
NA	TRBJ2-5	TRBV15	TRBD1	TGTGCCACCAGCAGATGGTACAGGGGGTCAGAGACCCAGTACTTC	CATSRWYRGSETQYF
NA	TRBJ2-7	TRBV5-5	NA	TGTGCCAGCAGCTTCGCAGTGTCGTACGAGCAGTACTTC	CASSFAVSYEQYF